This note documents a single T cell receptor (beta chain) sequence. Its target is unknown. This sample was included in a study of cytomegalovirus exposure and HLA in healthy donors. Turning to the study itself: There were 65 million to 85 million unique TCRs (from HLA-typed donors) in an early data release. Among the 400 or so donors who were genotyped, roughly 85% fell in the genetic ancestry cluster that is associated with self-reported Caucasian donors. Study outcomes and limitations: There were three CMV-associated chains whose specificity for CMV antigens was confirmed in vitro.

There are 17 residues in the CDR3. The V gene lost 5 bases and the J gene lost 3 bases, with 19 bases spanning the gap. Germline-derived CDR1 and CDR2 are SEHNR and FQNEAQ (reference sequence). Both 60 Vbeta primers and 13 Jbeta primers went into the PCR. Sequencing used immunoSEQ multiplex PCR; TCRdb keeps in-frame clones, though not all of them. The sample includes about 150,000 clones, over 55% of them seen just once. This chain connects TRBV7-9 to TRBJ1-4, with a weak D call TRBD1 (5 bases). The sample was PBMCs. The source of this sequence is a man aged 40-49 years in good health and CMV-seronegative. CDR3 sequence (DNA): TGTGCCAGCAGCAACTGGGGAGGGGTTAGTGCTAATGAAAAACTGTTTTTT. It specifies CASSNWGGVSANEKLFF.